The 28 T cell receptor beta chains presented below share a single source sample, sequenced in a study of blood T cell repertoires in COVID-19. The table came from immunoSEQ multiplex PCR; TCRdb's copy has only in-frame clones and leaves some out. The sample gives about 120,000 clones, around 79% of which show up once; over 2% is in the top ten. Sequenced input: peripheral blood. These receptors came from a man aged 65 to 85 with acute or convalescent COVID-19.

The V gene is TRBV7-9, the J gene TRBJ1-5; D is ambiguous. Between the trimmed V and J ends, which lost 1 base and 2 bases, there was a span of 12 bases. The CDR3 loop spans 16 amino acids. CDR1 is SEHNR, CDR2 FQNEAQ, per germline (reference sequence). This chain's CDR3 is CASSLDTLAGNQPQHF. Here the CDR3 DNA reads TGTGCCAGCAGCTTAGATACTCTTGCGGGCAATCAGCCCCAGCATTTT.

The chain recombines TRBV6-5 with TRBJ1-3; D gene uncertain. Germline CDR1 reads MNHEY; CDR2 reads SVGAGI. With 5 bases removed from V and 6 bases from J, the gap between germline ends came to 11 bases. The CDR3 has 13 residues. The chain's CDR3 is CASSPRGPNTIYF. CDR3 nucleotides: TGTGCCAGCAGTCCCCGAGGGCCAAACACCATATATTTT.

In its sample, this clone was seen a few times. The V and J genes are TRBV5-4 and TRBJ2-1, with TRBD1 matching over 9 bases. The CDR3 loop spans 15 amino acids. The junction had 3 bases not matched to a gene; V was cut back by 2 bases and J by 3 bases. Germline V lookup: CDR1 SGHNT, CDR2 YYREEE (reference sequence). CDR3 nucleotides: TGTGCCAGCAGCTTCGACAGGGGGAACTACAATGAGCAGTTCTTC. This codes for CASSFDRGNYNEQFF.

The genes are TRBV27 and TRBJ2-2, with TRBD1 matching 10 bases. CDR1 and CDR2 from the germline V gene are MNHEY and SMNVEV (reference sequence). V was pared by 5 bases and J by 4 bases, with 10 bases of the junction left unmatched. The CDR3 is 17 residues long. The CDR3 sequence is CASSTWTGGKVTGELFF. The CDR3 nucleotides are TGTGCCAGCAGTACTTGGACAGGGGGAAAGGTCACCGGGGAGCTGTTTTTT.

This chain connects TRBV6-5 to TRBJ1-1; 8 bases align to TRBD1. Losses at the gene ends were 6 bases for V and 1 base for J; bases not matched to a gene: 4. The germline gives CDR1 MNHEY, CDR2 SVGAGI. The CDR3 extends over 14 amino acids. The CDR3 coding sequence is TGTGCCAGCAGAGGGACAGGTACGAACACTGAAGCTTTCTTT. It specifies CASRGTGTNTEAFF.

This clone was found a few times. The V and J genes are TRBV5-1 and TRBJ1-2; TRBD1 matches at 9 bases. There are 15 residues in the CDR3. The V gene's germline CDR1 is SGHRS and CDR2 YFSETQ. Germline trimming cut 4 bases from V and 0 bases from J; bases unmatched to any gene: 4. DNA of the CDR3: TGCGCCAGCAGCCTCGGGACAGGGCCTAACTATGGCTACACCTTC. Amino acids: CASSLGTGPNYGYTF.

The V and J genes are TRBV20-1 and TRBJ2-3; D perhaps matches TRBD2 (5 bases). Trimming left V 7 bases short and J 0 bases short, with 5 bases between. The CDR3 has 11 amino acids. Germline CDR1 and CDR2: DFQATT and SNEGSKA (reference sequence). The CDR3 DNA is TGCAGTGGGAGGAGCACAGATACGCAGTATTTT. This encodes CSGRSTDTQYF.

CDR3 DNA sequence: TGCAGCGTTGGGGAGTATCAAAGGGTCCTAGCTAACTATGGCTACACCTTC. It translates to CSVGEYQRVLANYGYTF. V usage is TRBV29-1 and J usage is TRBJ1-2; D gene uncertain. Trimming shortened V by 4 bases and J by 0 bases, and 21 bases separated the two germline ends. CDR1 and CDR2 (germline): SQVTM, ANQGSEA. The CDR3 is 17 amino acids.

This clone was found once. This chain connects TRBV11-3 to TRBJ2-5; no definite D call. This CDR3 has 14 amino acids. The germline CDR1 and CDR2 sequences are SGHNT and YENEEA. Trimming pared 0 bases from V and 6 bases from J, leaving 11 bases between. DNA for the CDR3: TGTGCCAGCAGCTTAGATCCCCTGAGTAAGACCCAGTACTTC. The encoded protein is CASSLDPLSKTQYF.

The J gene is TRBJ2-3, the V gene TRBV5-1, with 7 bases that match TRBD2. J lost 2 bases, V lost 4 bases, and 4 bases had no gene match. CDR3 length: 14 amino acids. Germline V gene lookup returns CDR1 SGHRS and CDR2 YFSETQ. The CDR3 nucleotides read TGCGCCAGCAGCCGGGGAGGGTACACAGATACGCAGTATTTT. This translates into CASSRGGYTDTQYF.

The rearrangement uses TRBV5-1 and TRBJ1-1, with D hard to call. This CDR3 has 13 amino acids. Trimming removed 2 bases from V and 4 bases from J, with 9 bases in between. Germline assignment: CDR1 SGHRS and CDR2 YFSETQ. The CDR3 loop is CASSFGQGTEAFF. The CDR3 nucleotides are TGCGCCAGCAGCTTTGGGCAAGGCACTGAAGCTTTCTTT. The full variable domain, completed using reference TRBV5-1 and TRBJ1-1, is KAGVTQTPRYLIKTRGQQVTLSCSPISGHRSVSWYQQTPGQGLQFLFEYFSETQRNKGNFPGRFSGRQFSNSRSEMNVSTLELGDSALYLCASSFGQGTEAFFGQGTRLTVV.

This chain uses TRBV19 with TRBJ2-3; tentatively, D is TRBD2 (6 bases). Trimming left V 6 bases short and J 2 bases short, with 18 bases between. Germline V CDR1 and CDR2: LNHDA, SQIVND (reference sequence). This CDR3 has 16 residues. The CDR3 DNA reads TGTGCCAGTAGCTGGAAGTCGGGGACTCACACAGATACGCAGTATTTT. Its translation: CASSWKSGTHTDTQYF.

The V gene is TRBV9, the J gene TRBJ1-1; 7 positions agree with TRBD1. The CDR3 consists of 16 residues. Germline CDR1 and CDR2: SGDLS and YYNGEE. Unmatched junction bases numbered 6, after V lost 0 bases and J lost 1 base. The CDR3 protein is CASSVAQGISNTEAFF. The CDR3 DNA sequence: TGTGCCAGCAGCGTAGCACAGGGGATTTCGAACACTGAAGCTTTCTTT.

The chain uses TRBV5-1 and TRBJ2-5; TRBD1 might be the D (6 bases). From germline, CDR1 is SGHRS and CDR2 YFSETQ. Deletions cut 0 bases from V and 7 bases from J, with 13 bases between. The CDR3 contains 14 residues. CDR3 in amino acids: CASSLAQGMVTQYF. DNA for the CDR3: TGCGCCAGCAGCTTGGCTCAGGGGATGGTGACCCAGTACTTC.

In this sample, this clone turned up once. The chain joins TRBV3-1 (or the pseudogene TRBV3-2) to TRBJ2-4, with D maybe TRBD2 (7 bases). Per germline, CDR1 LGHDT and CDR2 YNNKEL (reference sequence). Trimming shortened V by 1 base and J by 3 bases, and 13 bases separated the two germline ends. The CDR3 runs to 16 residues. The DNA of the CDR3 is TGTGCCAGCAGCCAAGTGAGGGGGGACTACAAAAACATTCAGTACTTC. Protein: CASSQVRGDYKNIQYF.

This clone was found a few times. The rearrangement uses TRBV4-2 and TRBJ2-7, with 11 bases that match TRBD2. The length of the CDR3 is 16 residues. The germline V gene encodes CDR1 LGHNA and CDR2 YNFKEQ. The junction had 7 bases not matched to a gene; V was cut back by 4 bases and J by 2 bases. The CDR3 loop reads CASSRSGTSGTYEQYF. The CDR3 nucleotides read TGTGCCAGCAGCCGGTCCGGGACTAGCGGTACCTACGAGCAGTACTTC.

This chain links TRBV7-9 with TRBJ1-2, with D hard to call. CDR1 is SEHNR, CDR2 FQNEAQ, per germline (reference sequence). Deletions cut 5 bases from V and 6 bases from J, with 13 bases between. The CDR3 is made up of 13 amino acids. CDR3 sequence (DNA): TGTGCCAGCAGCACTAGAGGAGTGAATGGCTACACCTTC. It encodes CASSTRGVNGYTF.

This chain connects TRBV7-9 to TRBJ1-6; 8 bases match TRBD1. V was clipped by 3 bases and J by 7 bases; unmatched bases: 5. CDR3 length equals 15 residues. CDR1 is SEHNR, CDR2 FQNEAQ, per germline (reference sequence). The CDR3 region is CASSFAGGSNSPLHF. CDR3 bases: TGTGCCAGCAGCTTCGCAGGGGGCTCGAATTCACCCCTCCACTTT.

A few counts support this clone. The chain recombines TRBV7-2 with TRBJ1-5; TRBD1 matches at 8 bases. The J segment lost 1 base and the V segment lost 3 bases, leaving 5 bases of the junction unmatched. The germline CDR1 and CDR2 sequences are SGHTA and FQGNSA. The CDR3 runs to 16 residues. As DNA, the CDR3 is TGTGCCAGCAGCTTGGCAGGGGGCCCCAGCAATCAGCCCCAGCATTTT. The encoded protein is CASSLAGGPSNQPQHF.

The V and J genes are TRBV5-1 and TRBJ2-7; weak D call: TRBD2 (5 bases). Germline V gives CDR1 SGHRS, CDR2 YFSETQ. The CDR3 covers 14 residues. Trimming left V 0 bases short and J 4 bases short, with 11 bases between. CDR3 coding DNA: TGCGCCAGCAGCTTGGCGGGAACCGGATACGAGCAGTACTTC. Translation: CASSLAGTGYEQYF.

The CDR3 sequence: CASSHVLQGADQTQYF. As DNA, the CDR3 is TGTGCCAGCAGCCACGTACTCCAGGGGGCTGACCAGACCCAGTACTTC. The gene calls are TRBV11-2 and TRBJ2-5, with TRBD1 identical over 8 bases. V dropped 5 bases and J dropped 6; count of bases not matched to a gene: 14. Per germline, CDR1 SGHAT and CDR2 FQNNGV. The CDR3 has 16 residues.

The chain couples TRBV4-1 to TRBJ2-3; TRBD1 is a possible D gene (6 bases). The CDR3 runs to 15 residues. V gave up 4 bases and J gave up 2 bases, with 13 bases separating them. Per germline, CDR1 MGHRA and CDR2 YSYEKL. The CDR3 loop reads CASSRRDTDTDTQYF. CDR3 bases: TGCGCCAGCAGCCGCCGGGACACCGACACAGATACGCAGTATTTT.

Details on this clone: At one of its ends the junction is not consistent with the germline gene, which may arise from a read error. This chain joins TRBV6-1 and TRBJ2-5; 7 bases are shared with TRBD2. The CDR3 contains 14 residues. From germline, CDR1 is MNHNS and CDR2 SASEGT. The CDR3 loop reads CASREGTIQETQYF. The CDR3 DNA follows: TGTGCCAGCAGAGAAGGGACTATTCAAGAGACCCAGTACTTC.

Comments on this clone: Other DNA sequences in the sample encode the same CDR3. This chain uses TRBV30 with TRBJ1-1; possible D gene TRBD1, 5 bases. The germline gives CDR1 GTSNPN, CDR2 SVGIG (reference sequence). With 3 bases removed from V and 1 base from J, the gap between germline ends came to 9 bases. The CDR3 contains 13 residues. CDR3 residues: CAWSRQGNTEAFF. The CDR3 DNA is TGTGCCTGGAGCCGGCAGGGGAACACTGAAGCTTTCTTT.

This clone was detected many times. The genes are TRBV11-3 and TRBJ2-3; 8 bases match TRBD1. The germline CDR1 and CDR2 sequences are SGHNT and YENEEA. Trimming at V came to 1 base and at J to 2 bases, leaving 5 bases not matched to a gene. The CDR3 has 16 residues. The CDR3: CASSLGLQGDTDTQYF. The DNA for the CDR3 is TGTGCCAGCAGCTTAGGATTACAGGGGGACACAGATACGCAGTATTTT.

CDR3 residues: CASSLAVATNEKLFF. In DNA form, the CDR3 reads TGCGCCAGCAGCTTGGCAGTTGCAACTAATGAAAAACTGTTTTTT. This sequence joins TRBV5-1 and TRBJ1-4; D ambiguous. V was clipped by 0 bases and J by 0 bases, with 6 bases between them. The CDR3 consists of 15 residues. Germline-derived CDR1 and CDR2 are SGHRS and YFSETQ.

The chain combines TRBV19 with TRBJ2-1; TRBD2 matches 8 bases. V trimming: 5 bases; J trimming: 2 bases; junction bases outside the gene matches: 8. Germline values: CDR1 LNHDA, CDR2 SQIVND (reference sequence). The CDR3 is made up of 16 amino acids. CDR3 in amino acids: CASSVAGGPPYNEQFF. The CDR3, as DNA: TGTGCCAGTAGTGTCGCGGGGGGACCCCCCTACAATGAGCAGTTCTTC.

The V and J genes are TRBV5-4 and TRBJ2-1, with TRBD1 matching 10 bases. This CDR3 has 13 amino acids. J lost 9 bases, V lost 4 bases, and 4 bases had no gene match. The germline V gene has CDR1 SGHNT and CDR2 YYREEE (reference sequence). In nucleotides, the CDR3 is TGTGCCAGCAGCCCGAGGACAGGGGGTGAGCAGTTCTTC. Amino acid sequence: CASSPRTGGEQFF. Using reference TRBV5-4 and TRBJ2-1 for the parts outside the CDR3, the full variable domain is ETGVTQSPTHLIKTRGQQVTLRCSSQSGHNTVSWYQQALGQGPQFIFQYYREEENGRGNFPPRFSGLQFPNYSSELNVNALELDDSALYLCASSPRTGGEQFFGPGTRLTVL.